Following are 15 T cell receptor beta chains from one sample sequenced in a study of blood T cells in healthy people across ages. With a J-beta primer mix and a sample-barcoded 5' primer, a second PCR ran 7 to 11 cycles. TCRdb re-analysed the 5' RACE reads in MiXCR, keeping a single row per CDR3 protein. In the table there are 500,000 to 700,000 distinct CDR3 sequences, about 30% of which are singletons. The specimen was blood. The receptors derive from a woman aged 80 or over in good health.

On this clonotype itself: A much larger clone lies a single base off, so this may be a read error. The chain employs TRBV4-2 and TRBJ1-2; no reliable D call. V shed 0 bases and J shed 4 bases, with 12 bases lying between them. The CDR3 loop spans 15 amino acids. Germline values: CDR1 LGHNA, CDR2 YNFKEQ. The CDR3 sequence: CASSQEWRPSYGYTF. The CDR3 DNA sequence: TGTGCCAGCAGCCAAGAATGGCGGCCTTCCTATGGCTACACCTTC.

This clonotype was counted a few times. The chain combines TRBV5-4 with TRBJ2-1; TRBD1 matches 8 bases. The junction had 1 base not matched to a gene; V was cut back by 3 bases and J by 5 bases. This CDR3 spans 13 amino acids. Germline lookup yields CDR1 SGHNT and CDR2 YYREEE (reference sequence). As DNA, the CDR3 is TGTGCCAGCAGCTCGACAGGGGACAATGAGCAGTTCTTC. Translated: CASSSTGDNEQFF.

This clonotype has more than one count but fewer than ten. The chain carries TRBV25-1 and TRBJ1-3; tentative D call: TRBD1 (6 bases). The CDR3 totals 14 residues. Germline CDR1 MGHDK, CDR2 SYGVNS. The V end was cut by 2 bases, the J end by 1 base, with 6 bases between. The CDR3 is CASSETGSGNTIYF. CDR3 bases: TGTGCCAGCAGTGAAACAGGGTCTGGAAACACCATATATTTT.

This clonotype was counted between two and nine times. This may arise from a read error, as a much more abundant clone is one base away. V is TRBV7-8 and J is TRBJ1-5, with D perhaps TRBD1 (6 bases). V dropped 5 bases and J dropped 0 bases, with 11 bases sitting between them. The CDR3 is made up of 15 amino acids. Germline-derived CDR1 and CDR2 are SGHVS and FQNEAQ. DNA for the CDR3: TGTGCCAGCAGCGTCGACAGGTTTAGCAATCAGCCCCAGCATTTT. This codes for CASSVDRFSNQPQHF.

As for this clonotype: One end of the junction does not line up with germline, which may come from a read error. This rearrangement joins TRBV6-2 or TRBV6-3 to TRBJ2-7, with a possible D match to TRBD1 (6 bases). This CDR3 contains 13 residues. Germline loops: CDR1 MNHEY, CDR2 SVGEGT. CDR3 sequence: CANSYQGRYEQYF. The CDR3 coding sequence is TGTGCCAACAGTTACCAGGGGAGATACGAGCAGTACTTC.

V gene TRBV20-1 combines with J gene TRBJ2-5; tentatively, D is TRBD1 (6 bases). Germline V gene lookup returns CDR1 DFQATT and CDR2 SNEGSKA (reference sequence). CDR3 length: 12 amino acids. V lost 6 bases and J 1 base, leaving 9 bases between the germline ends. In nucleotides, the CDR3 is TGCAGTGCCCCCAGGGGCCAAGAGACCCAGTACTTC. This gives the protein CSAPRGQETQYF.

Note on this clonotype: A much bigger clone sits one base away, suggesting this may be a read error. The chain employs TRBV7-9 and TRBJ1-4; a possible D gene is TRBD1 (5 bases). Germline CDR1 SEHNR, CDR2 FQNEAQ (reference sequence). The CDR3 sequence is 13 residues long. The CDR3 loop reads CASSLGRGEKRFF. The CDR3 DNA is TGTGCCAGCAGCTTAGGGAGGGGTGAAAAACGGTTTTTT.

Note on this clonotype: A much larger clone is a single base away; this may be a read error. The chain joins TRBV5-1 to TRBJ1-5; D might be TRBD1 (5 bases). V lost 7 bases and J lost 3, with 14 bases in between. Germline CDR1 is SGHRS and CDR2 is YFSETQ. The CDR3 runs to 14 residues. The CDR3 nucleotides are TGCGCCAGCGGTACCGGGACCCCCAATCAGCCCCAGCATTTT. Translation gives CASGTGTPNQPQHF.

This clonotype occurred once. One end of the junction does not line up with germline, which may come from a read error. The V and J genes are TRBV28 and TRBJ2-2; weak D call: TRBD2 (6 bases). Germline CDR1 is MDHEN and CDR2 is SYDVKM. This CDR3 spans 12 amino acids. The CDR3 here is CASSPVFGGLFF. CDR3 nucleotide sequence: TGTGCCAGCAGCCCCGTTTTCGGGGGGCTGTTTTTT. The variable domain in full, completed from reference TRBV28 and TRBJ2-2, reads DVKVTQSSRYLVKRTGEKVFLECVQDMDHENMFWYRQDPGLGLRLIYFSYDVKMKEKGDIPEGYSVSREKKERFSLILESASTNQTSMYLCASSPVFGGLFFGEGSRLTVL.

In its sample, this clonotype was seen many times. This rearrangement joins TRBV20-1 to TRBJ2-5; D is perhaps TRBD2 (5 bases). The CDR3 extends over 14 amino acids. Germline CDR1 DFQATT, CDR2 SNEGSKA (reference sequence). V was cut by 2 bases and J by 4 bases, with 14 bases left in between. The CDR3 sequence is CSARQGGTGETQYF. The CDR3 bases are TGCAGTGCTAGACAAGGAGGAACGGGAGAGACCCAGTACTTC.

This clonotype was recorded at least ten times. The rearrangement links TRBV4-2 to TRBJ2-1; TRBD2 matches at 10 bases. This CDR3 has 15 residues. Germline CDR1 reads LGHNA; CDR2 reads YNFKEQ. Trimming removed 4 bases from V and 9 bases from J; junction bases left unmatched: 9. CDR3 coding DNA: TGTGCCAGCAGCCGCACCGGGACTAGCGATAGTGAGCAGTTCTTC. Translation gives CASSRTGTSDSEQFF.

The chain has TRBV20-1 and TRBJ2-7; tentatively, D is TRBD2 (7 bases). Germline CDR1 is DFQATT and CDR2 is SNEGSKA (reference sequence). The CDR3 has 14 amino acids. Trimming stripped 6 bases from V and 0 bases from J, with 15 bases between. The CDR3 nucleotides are TGCAGTGCACCGAGGGGGGGCCTCTCCTACGAGCAGTACTTC. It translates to CSAPRGGLSYEQYF.

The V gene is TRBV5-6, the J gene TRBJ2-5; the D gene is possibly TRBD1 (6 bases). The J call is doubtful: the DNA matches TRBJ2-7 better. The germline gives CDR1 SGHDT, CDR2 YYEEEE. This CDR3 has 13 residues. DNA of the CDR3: TGTGCCAGCAGCTTGGGGGGGCTCCCCGAGCAGTACTTC. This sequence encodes CASSLGGLPEQYF.

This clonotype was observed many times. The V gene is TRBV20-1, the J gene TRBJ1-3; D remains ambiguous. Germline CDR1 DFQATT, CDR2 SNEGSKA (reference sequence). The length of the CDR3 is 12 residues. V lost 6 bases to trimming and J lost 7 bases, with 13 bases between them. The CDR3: CSAYWAPNTIYF. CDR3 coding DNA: TGCAGTGCCTACTGGGCCCCCAACACCATATATTTT.

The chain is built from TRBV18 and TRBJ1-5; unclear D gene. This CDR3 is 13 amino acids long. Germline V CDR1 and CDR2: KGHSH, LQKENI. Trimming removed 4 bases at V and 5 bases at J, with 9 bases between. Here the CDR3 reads CASSLRSDQPQHF. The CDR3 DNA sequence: TGTGCCAGCTCACTTAGGAGCGATCAGCCCCAGCATTTT.